This TCR beta chain emerged from a study of cytomegalovirus exposure and HLA in healthy donors. Across the whole study: Among the approximately 380 donors who were genotyped, 81% fell in the genetic ancestry cluster that is associated with self-reported Caucasian donors.

CDR3 length: 14 residues. V lost 6 bases to trimming and J lost 4 bases, with 15 bases between them. Germline CDR1 reads MNHEY; CDR2 reads SMNVEV (reference sequence). Researchers ran the PCR with 60 Vbeta and 13 Jbeta primers. The table came from immunoSEQ multiplex PCR; TCRdb's copy has only in-frame clones and leaves some out. The table includes 150,000 to 200,000 clones, 60% to 80% detected once. The receptor comes from a man between 18 and 29 years old in good health and CMV-seropositive. Specimen: PBMCs. This rearrangement joins TRBV27 to TRBJ1-2; maybe TRBD1 (5 bases). The CDR3: CASSPLGEGYGYTF. CDR3 DNA: TGTGCCAGCAGCCCCCTAGGGGAGGGCTATGGCTACACCTTC.